The rows below give T cell receptor beta chains drawn from one sample of a study of radiation and T cells in renal cell carcinoma. TCRdb keeps only in-frame clones here, not all; method: immunoSEQ multiplex PCR. The data hold about 150,000 clones, with roughly 87% observed a single time. Here the sequenced sample was blood, taken from a patient whose treatment included radiotherapy and nephrectomy. The receptors were sampled from a woman in her fifties or sixties with renal cell carcinoma. The CDR3 runs from the conserved cysteine through the conserved F or W. D genes are given only for firm matches. The size of a clone is reported for some rows only, either as once, few or many, or as a class for expanded clones.

>TRBJ1-1|TRBV7-9|-|-
CASSLVQGMNTEAFF
TGTGCCAGCAGCTTAGTTCAGGGTATGAACACTGAAGCTTTCTTT
>TRBJ1-6|TRBV4-1|-|-
CASRGSNSPLHF
TGCGCCAGCAGGGGTAGTAATTCACCCCTCCACTTT
>TRBJ1-1|TRBV19|-|-
CASSTGTENTEAFF
TGTGCCAGTAGTACCGGGACTGAAAACACTGAAGCTTTCTTT
>TRBJ1-3|TRBV4-1|-|-
CASSLLRQVSGNTIYF
TGCGCCAGCAGCCTCCTGAGACAGGTCTCTGGAAACACCATATATTTT
>TRBJ1-5|TRBV7-9|-|-
CASSLDHGSNQPQHF
TGTGCCAGCAGCTTAGATCACGGCAGCAATCAGCCCCAGCATTTT
>TRBJ2-3|TRBV5-8|TRBD2|few
CASSLTSGGVGDTQYF
TGTGCCAGCAGCTTGACTAGCGGGGGAGTTGGAGATACGCAGTATTTT
>TRBJ1-5|TRBV7-8|-|-
CASSILRVGDRQPQHF
TGTGCCAGCAGCATCCTCAGGGTCGGCGATAGGCAGCCCCAGCATTTT
>TRBJ2-1|TRBV19|-|-
CASSPIGPYNEQFF
TGTGCCAGTAGTCCGATAGGACCCTACAATGAGCAGTTCTTC
>TRBJ1-6|TRBV6-1|-|-
CASSDSPNNSPLHF
TGTGCCAGCAGTGACTCCCCCAATAATTCACCCCTCCACTTT
>TRBJ2-1|TRBV19|TRBD2|once
CASSKLAGGPLDEQFF
TGTGCCAGTAGTAAACTAGCGGGGGGGCCTCTCGATGAGCAGTTCTTC
>TRBJ2-1|TRBV12-5|TRBD2|-
CASASGGHNEQFF
TGTGCTAGTGCCAGCGGGGGTCACAATGAGCAGTTCTTC
>TRBJ2-2|TRBV14|-|-
CASSQVAGFTGELFF
TGTGCCAGCAGCCAAGTTGCAGGGTTCACCGGGGAGCTGTTTTTT
>TRBJ2-7|TRBV15|-|-
CATSREGRGTYEQYF
TGTGCCACCAGCAGAGAGGGCAGGGGAACCTACGAGCAGTACTTC
>TRBJ2-5|TRBV5-4|TRBD1|-
CASSPGTGRLRETQYF
TGTGCCAGCAGCCCTGGGACAGGGAGGTTGAGAGAGACCCAGTACTTC
>TRBJ2-3|TRBV7-2|-|-
CASSPVVTQYF
TGTGCCAGCAGCCCGGTGGTTACGCAGTATTTT
>TRBJ2-1|TRBV19|-|once
CASIRGASYNEQFF
TGTGCCAGTATCAGGGGTGCCTCCTACAATGAGCAGTTCTTC
>TRBJ2-7|TRBV4-1|-|once
CASSQEDSSYEQYF
TGCGCCAGCAGCCAAGAGGACAGCTCCTACGAGCAGTACTTC